The sequence of this T cell receptor beta chain was determined in a study of T cells in Graves' hyperthyroidism and ophthalmopathy. An absence of ophthalmopathy progression within 18 months meant stable Graves' hyperthyroidism. Diagnoses were established using clinical symptoms, serum thyroxine and TRAb, thyroid ultrasound and orbital computed tomography. The authors took PBMCs from 7.5 to 10 ml fresh peripheral blood. Germline V gives CDR1 MNHEY, CDR2 SVGEGT. CDR3 length: 17 amino acids. The V gene end was trimmed by 4 bases and the J gene end by 1 base; junction bases not matched to a gene: 3. Amplified TCR beta CDR3 regions came from RNA transcripts. First-round RT-PCR targeting the TCR CDR3 was performed with the HTBI primer set. TCRdb analysed the multiplex PCR reads with MiXCR anew, one entry per CDR3 protein. The sample lists approximately 740,000 distinct CDR3 sequences, around 13% seen once, with around 9.6% in the top ten.

The source of this sequence is a woman aged 18-29 years with Graves' hyperthyroidism. The sample taken for sequencing was blood. V usage is TRBV6-2 or TRBV6-3 and J usage is TRBJ2-2, with 13 bases fitting TRBD2. The CDR3 DNA reads as TGTGCCAGCAGTTCGGGACTAGCGGGATGGAACACCGGGGAGCTGTTTTTT. Encoded protein: CASSSGLAGWNTGELFF.